Presented here are 24 T cell receptor beta chains from one specimen sequenced in a study of graft-versus-host responses after intestinal transplantation. Clones were sequenced by immunoSEQ multiplex PCR, and TCRdb holds only the in-frame ones, with some missing. The repertoire includes 11,000 to 15,000 clones, approximately 30% of them detected once, and around 5.7% sits in the top ten. The sequences come from alloreactive CD4+ T cells from a mixed lymphocyte reaction culture, collected before intestinal transplant. Subset noted: CFSE-low proliferating T cells sorted from approximately 6-day pre-transplant mixed lymphocyte reaction (GvH or HvG direction). These receptor sequences come from a human patient who received an intestinal transplant.

This clone was observed a handful of times. This chain joins TRBV11-2 and TRBJ2-1; TRBD2 is a possible D gene (7 bases). CDR3 length equals 16 residues. Germline V gives CDR1 SGHAT, CDR2 FQNNGV. V dropped 5 bases and J dropped 4 bases, with 18 bases sitting between them. The CDR3 DNA reads TGTGCCAGCAGCGCTCAAGGGAGCGGGACATACAATGAGCAGTTCTTC. Protein sequence: CASSAQGSGTYNEQFF.

This clone came up a few times. Its ends do not fully match the called genes, so a read error is possible. The chain couples TRBV5-3 to TRBJ1-4; D not certain. TRBV5-3 falls under the ORF class, with uncertain function. This CDR3 region has 14 residues. CDR3 amino acids: CASSLASQQEKLFF. CDR3 nucleotide sequence: TGTGCCAGCAGCTTGGCCAGTCAACAGGAAAAACTGTTTTTT.

The chain carries TRBV18 and TRBJ1-1; no clear D. Germline V gene sequence: CDR1 KGHSH, CDR2 LQKENI. This CDR3 has 14 amino acids. V lost 0 bases to trimming and J lost 4 bases, with 9 bases between them. The CDR3: CASSPPSGGTEAFF. The CDR3 DNA follows: TGTGCCAGCTCACCACCCTCCGGCGGCACTGAAGCTTTCTTT.

Regarding this clone: The same CDR3 arises from other DNA sequences in this sample as well. This chain connects TRBV28 to TRBJ1-5, with D hard to call. Germline V lookup: CDR1 MDHEN, CDR2 SYDVKM. This CDR3 spans 12 amino acids. Between the trimmed V and J ends, which lost 4 bases and 4 bases, there was a span of 5 bases. DNA of the CDR3: TGTGCCAGCAGTTCAAATAATCAGCCCCAGCATTTT. Its protein is CASSSNNQPQHF.

The chain joins TRBV5-1 to TRBJ2-7; D is uncertain. Trimming removed 3 bases at V and 3 bases at J, with 19 bases between. Germline V lookup: CDR1 SGHRS, CDR2 YFSETQ. CDR3 length: 16 amino acids. CDR3 in amino acids: CASSSGRLDQNYEQYF. As DNA, the CDR3 is TGCGCCAGCAGCTCTGGAAGACTGGACCAGAACTACGAGCAGTACTTC.

The chain links TRBV5-1 to TRBJ2-3; 8 bases fit TRBD2. The CDR3 runs to 14 residues. V gave up 4 bases and J gave up 6 bases; unmatched junction bases: 7. Germline assignment: CDR1 SGHRS and CDR2 YFSETQ. CDR3 DNA sequence: TGCGCCAGCAGCCAAGGACTAGCCTGGGATACGCAGTATTTT. Its translation is CASSQGLAWDTQYF. Together with reference TRBV5-1 and TRBJ2-3, the CDR3 gives the full variable domain: KAGVTQTPRYLIKTRGQQVTLSCSPISGHRSVSWYQQTPGQGLQFLFEYFSETQRNKGNFPGRFSGRQFSNSRSEMNVSTLELGDSALYLCASSQGLAWDTQYFGPGTRLTVL.

This clone was seen only a few times. The chain employs TRBV5-6 and TRBJ2-5; 8 bases agree with TRBD1. CDR1 and CDR2 from the germline V gene are SGHDT and YYEEEE. With 0 bases clipped from V and 5 bases from J, the junction kept 6 bases outside the gene matches. The CDR3 runs 15 residues. This chain's CDR3 is CASSLENRGAETQYF. In DNA, the CDR3 is TGTGCCAGCAGCTTGGAGAACAGGGGGGCTGAGACCCAGTACTTC.

This chain links TRBV29-1 with TRBJ1-4; unclear D gene. CDR3 length equals 10 residues. Trimming took 0 bases from V and 11 from J, leaving 4 bases between them. Germline V gene lookup returns CDR1 SQVTM and CDR2 ANQGSEA. The CDR3 DNA reads TGCAGCGTTGAAGATCATAAACTGTTTTTT. Its protein product is CSVEDHKLFF.

This chain joins TRBV5-6 and TRBJ2-7; the D gene is possibly TRBD1 (6 bases). Trimming cost V 5 bases and J 5 bases, with 17 bases left between them. There are 14 residues in the CDR3. Germline V gene lookup returns CDR1 SGHDT and CDR2 YYEEEE. CDR3 protein: CASSYDRIVDEQYF. As DNA, the CDR3 is TGTGCCAGCAGTTATGACAGGATAGTTGACGAGCAGTACTTC.

The chain joins TRBV4-2 to TRBJ2-1; D possibly corresponds to TRBD1 (7 bases). CDR1 is LGHNA and CDR2 is YNFKEQ in the germline V gene. The CDR3 loop spans 20 amino acids. The V gene lost 3 bases and the J gene lost 4 bases, with 28 bases spanning the gap. DNA for the CDR3: TGTGCCAGCAGCCACTTCGGCGAGGGGGCGGTACAGCGGGCTTACAATGAGCAGTTCTTC. Translating gives CASSHFGEGAVQRAYNEQFF.

The rearrangement links TRBV6-1 to TRBJ1-5; D remains unclear. CDR1 and CDR2 from the germline V gene are MNHNS and SASEGT. V lost 7 bases and J lost 4, with 8 bases in between. The CDR3 is 12 residues long. CDR3 loop: CASKGGNQPQHF. The CDR3 nucleotides read TGTGCCAGCAAGGGAGGGAATCAGCCCCAGCATTTT.

V usage is TRBV5-1 and J usage is TRBJ2-1, with D unclear. CDR3 length equals 15 residues. Trimming removed 0 bases at V and 2 bases at J, with 9 bases between. The germline CDR1 and CDR2 sequences are SGHRS and YFSETQ. This CDR3 is CASSLGGSTYNEQFF. The CDR3 DNA follows: TGCGCCAGCAGCTTGGGCGGATCCACCTACAATGAGCAGTTCTTC.

V usage is TRBV28 and J usage is TRBJ1-1, with D uncertain. This CDR3 spans 12 amino acids. CDR1 and CDR2 (germline): MDHEN, SYDVKM. V shed 5 bases and J shed 8 bases, with 12 bases lying between them. CDR3 region: CASSLGRGEAFF. The CDR3 DNA reads TGTGCCAGCAGTCTGGGCCGTGGCGAAGCTTTCTTT.

The chain couples TRBV29-1 to TRBJ2-1; the match to TRBD1 covers 7 bases. V gave up 6 bases and J gave up 3 bases; unmatched junction bases: 8. The CDR3 contains 14 residues. The V gene's germline CDR1 is SQVTM and CDR2 ANQGSEA. CDR3 amino acids: CSVSGTARYNEQFF. CDR3 in DNA: TGCAGCGTGTCCGGGACAGCCCGCTACAATGAGCAGTTCTTC.

V and J are TRBV9 and TRBJ2-3, with 8 bases that match TRBD2. Germline CDR1 is SGDLS and CDR2 is YYNGEE. There are 16 residues in the CDR3. Trimming took 0 bases from V and 3 from J; bases not matched to a gene: 6. The CDR3 protein is CASSVVGAGVTDTQYF. The CDR3 nucleotides are TGTGCCAGCAGCGTAGTTGGAGCGGGAGTGACAGATACGCAGTATTTT. The complete variable domain, with remaining parts taken from reference TRBV9 and TRBJ2-3, reads DSGVTQTPKHLITATGQRVTLRCSPRSGDLSVYWYQQSLDQGLQFLIQYYNGEERAKGNILERFSAQQFPDLHSELNLSSLELGDSALYFCASSVVGAGVTDTQYFGPGTRLTVL.

In its sample, this clone was seen a few times. This sequence joins TRBV2 and TRBJ2-3; D may be TRBD1 (6 bases). The length of the CDR3 is 15 residues. Deletions cut 3 bases from V and 0 bases from J, with 10 bases between. The germline gives CDR1 SNHLY, CDR2 FYNNEI. In DNA form, the CDR3 reads TGTGCCAGCAGTGACCAGGGGTTGAGCACAGATACGCAGTATTTT. As protein: CASSDQGLSTDTQYF.

This rearrangement joins TRBV7-9 to TRBJ1-4; D is undetermined. Germline CDR1 and CDR2: SEHNR and FQNEAQ (reference sequence). V lost 1 base and J lost 1, with 10 bases in between. This CDR3 is built from 16 residues. The CDR3 spells CASSLGRVLTNEKLFF. In nucleotides, the CDR3 is TGTGCCAGCAGCTTAGGCCGAGTTCTAACTAATGAAAAACTGTTTTTT.

With regard to this clone: A much larger clonotype is one base distant, so this may be a read error. V is TRBV9 and J is TRBJ2-2, with D possibly matching TRBD2 (6 bases). The CDR3 length is 15 residues. CDR1 is SGDLS and CDR2 is YYNGEE in the germline V gene. CDR3 in DNA: TGTGCCAGCAGCGTCGGAGGGTGGAACACCGGGGAGCTGTCTTTT. Amino acids: CASSVGGWNTGELSF.

The genes are TRBV5-4 and TRBJ1-5; no reliable D call. Trimming removed 1 base at V and 9 bases at J, with 8 bases between. Germline V lookup: CDR1 SGHNT, CDR2 YYREEE (reference sequence). This CDR3 spans 12 amino acids. In DNA, the CDR3 is TGTGCCAGCAGCTTGTGGGGAGGGCCCCAGCATTTT. Translated, it gives CASSLWGGPQHF.

The rearrangement uses TRBV5-1 and TRBJ2-1; 7 nucleotides match TRBD2. V trimming: 1 base; J trimming: 5 bases; junction bases outside the gene matches: 9. This CDR3 is built from 16 residues. Germline V gene sequence: CDR1 SGHRS, CDR2 YFSETQ. As DNA, the CDR3 is TGCGCCAGCAGCTTGTTGCGTTACAGCGGGGACAATGAGCAGTTCTTC. It encodes CASSLLRYSGDNEQFF.

The chain recombines TRBV5-1 with TRBJ1-2; possible D gene TRBD1, 5 bases. The CDR3 spans 15 residues. Per the germline V gene, CDR1 is SGHRS and CDR2 is YFSETQ. Trimming shortened V by 0 bases and J by 6 bases, and 15 bases separated the two germline ends. The CDR3 loop reads CASSLGQTEGNGYTF. DNA for the CDR3: TGCGCCAGCAGCTTGGGACAGACGGAGGGAAATGGCTACACCTTC. Filled out from reference TRBV5-1 and TRBJ1-2, the complete variable domain reads KAGVTQTPRYLIKTRGQQVTLSCSPISGHRSVSWYQQTPGQGLQFLFEYFSETQRNKGNFPGRFSGRQFSNSRSEMNVSTLELGDSALYLCASSLGQTEGNGYTFGSGTRLTVV.

This chain links TRBV6-5 with TRBJ1-3; 10 nucleotides line up with TRBD1. There are 14 residues in the CDR3. Germline lookup yields CDR1 MNHEY and CDR2 SVGAGI. J gave up 7 bases and V 5 bases, and 5 bases lay outside the gene matches. The CDR3 DNA reads TGTGCCAGCAGTCGACAGGGGGCCAGGAACACCATATATTTT. It translates to CASSRQGARNTIYF.

The chain links TRBV7-8 to TRBJ1-2; the D gene is possibly TRBD1 (6 bases). V was shortened by 2 bases and J by 7 bases, with 17 bases between the two germline ends. This CDR3 is 15 amino acids long. CDR1 and CDR2 (germline): SGHVS, FQNEAQ. This CDR3 reads CASSLPARGYGGYTF. The CDR3 DNA is TGTGCCAGCAGCTTACCGGCCAGGGGTTACGGTGGCTACACCTTC.

The sample holds a few counts of this clone. V and J are TRBV5-4 and TRBJ1-3; 9 bases fit TRBD1. The CDR3 sequence is 17 residues long. The germline gives CDR1 SGHNT, CDR2 YYREEE (reference sequence). With V trimmed by 4 bases and J by 2 bases, 10 bases remained unmatched. The CDR3 nucleotides read TGTGCCAGCAGCCAAGAGAGGACAGGGGCACCTGGAAACACCATATATTTT. Translating it yields CASSQERTGAPGNTIYF. Supplemented by reference TRBV5-4 and TRBJ1-3, the full variable domain reads ETGVTQSPTHLIKTRGQQVTLRCSSQSGHNTVSWYQQALGQGPQFIFQYYREEENGRGNFPPRFSGLQFPNYSSELNVNALELDDSALYLCASSQERTGAPGNTIYFGEGSWLTVV.